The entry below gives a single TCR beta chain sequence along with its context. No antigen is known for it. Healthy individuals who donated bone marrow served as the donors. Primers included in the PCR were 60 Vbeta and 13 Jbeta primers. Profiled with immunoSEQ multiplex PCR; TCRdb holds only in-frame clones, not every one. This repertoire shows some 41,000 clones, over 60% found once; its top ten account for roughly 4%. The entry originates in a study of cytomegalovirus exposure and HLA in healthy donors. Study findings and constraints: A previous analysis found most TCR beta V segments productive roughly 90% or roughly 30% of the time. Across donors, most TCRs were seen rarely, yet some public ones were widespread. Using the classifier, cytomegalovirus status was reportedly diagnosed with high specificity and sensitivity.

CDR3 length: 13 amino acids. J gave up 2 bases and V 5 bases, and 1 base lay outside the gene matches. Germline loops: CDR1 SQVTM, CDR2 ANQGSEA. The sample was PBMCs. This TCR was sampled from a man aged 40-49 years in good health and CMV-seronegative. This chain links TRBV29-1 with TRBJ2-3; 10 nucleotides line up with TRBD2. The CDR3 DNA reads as TGCAGCGTTACTAGCGGGGTCACAGATACGCAGTATTTT. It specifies CSVTSGVTDTQYF.